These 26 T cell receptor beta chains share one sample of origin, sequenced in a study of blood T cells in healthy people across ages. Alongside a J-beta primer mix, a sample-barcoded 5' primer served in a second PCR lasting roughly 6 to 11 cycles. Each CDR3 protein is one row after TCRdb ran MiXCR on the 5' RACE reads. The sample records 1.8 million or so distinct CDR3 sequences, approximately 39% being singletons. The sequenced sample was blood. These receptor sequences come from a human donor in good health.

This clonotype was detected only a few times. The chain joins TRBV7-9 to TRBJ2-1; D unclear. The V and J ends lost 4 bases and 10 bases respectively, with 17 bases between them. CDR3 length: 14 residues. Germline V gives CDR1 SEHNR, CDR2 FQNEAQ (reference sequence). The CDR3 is CASSSTGWGNEQFF. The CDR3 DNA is TGTGCCAGCAGCTCCACCGGGTGGGGTAACGAGCAGTTCTTC.

CDR3 in amino acids: CASSQAGTSNGYTF. The CDR3 DNA reads TGTGCCAGCAGCCAAGCAGGGACATCGAATGGCTACACCTTC. The chain recombines TRBV3-1 with TRBJ1-2; D might be TRBD1 (6 bases). This CDR3 is built from 14 residues. Per the germline V gene, CDR1 is LGHDT and CDR2 is YNNKEL (reference sequence). With 1 base removed from V and 6 bases from J, the gap between germline ends came to 12 bases. The entire variable domain, with the rest obtained from reference TRBV3-1 and TRBJ1-2, is as follows: DTAVSQTPKYLVTQMGNDKSIKCEQNLGHDTMYWYKQDSKKFLKIMFSYNNKELIINETVPNRFSPKSPDKAHLNLHINSLELGDSAVYFCASSQAGTSNGYTFGSGTRLTVV.

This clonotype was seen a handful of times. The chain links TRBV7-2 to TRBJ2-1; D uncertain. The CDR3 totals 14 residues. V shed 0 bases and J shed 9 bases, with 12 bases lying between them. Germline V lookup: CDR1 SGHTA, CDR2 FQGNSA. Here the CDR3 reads CASSLAHLGSEQFF. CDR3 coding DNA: TGTGCCAGCAGCTTAGCGCACCTGGGTAGTGAGCAGTTCTTC.

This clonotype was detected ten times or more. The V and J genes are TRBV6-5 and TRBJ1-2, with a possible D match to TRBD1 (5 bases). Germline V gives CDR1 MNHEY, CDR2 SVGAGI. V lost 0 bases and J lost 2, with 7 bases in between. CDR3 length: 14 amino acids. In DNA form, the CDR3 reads TGTGCCAGCAGTTACTCGCCAGGGAACTATGGCTACACCTTC. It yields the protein CASSYSPGNYGYTF.

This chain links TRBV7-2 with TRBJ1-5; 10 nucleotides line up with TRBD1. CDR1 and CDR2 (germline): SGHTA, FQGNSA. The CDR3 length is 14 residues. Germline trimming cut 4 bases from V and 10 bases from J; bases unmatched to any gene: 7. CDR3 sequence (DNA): TGTGCCAGCAGCTCCCGGGGACAGGGGAGCCCCCAGCATTTT. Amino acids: CASSSRGQGSPQHF.

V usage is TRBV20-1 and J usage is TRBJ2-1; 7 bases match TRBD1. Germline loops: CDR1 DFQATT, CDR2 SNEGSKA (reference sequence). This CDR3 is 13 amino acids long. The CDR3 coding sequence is TGCAGCCCCCAGGGGGTGGGCTACAATGAGCAGTTCTTC. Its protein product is CSPQGVGYNEQFF.

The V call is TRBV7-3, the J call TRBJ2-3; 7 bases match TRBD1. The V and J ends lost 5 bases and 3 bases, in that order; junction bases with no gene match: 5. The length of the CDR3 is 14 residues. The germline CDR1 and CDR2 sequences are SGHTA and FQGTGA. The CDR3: CASSMTGRTDTQYF. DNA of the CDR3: TGTGCCAGCAGCATGACAGGGCGAACAGATACGCAGTATTTT.

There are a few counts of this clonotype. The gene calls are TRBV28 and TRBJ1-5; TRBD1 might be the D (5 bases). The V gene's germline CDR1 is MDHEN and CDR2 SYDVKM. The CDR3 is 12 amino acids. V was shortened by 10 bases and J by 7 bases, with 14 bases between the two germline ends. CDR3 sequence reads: CATCVRGQPQHF. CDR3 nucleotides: TGTGCCACCTGCGTCCGGGGCCAGCCCCAGCATTTT.

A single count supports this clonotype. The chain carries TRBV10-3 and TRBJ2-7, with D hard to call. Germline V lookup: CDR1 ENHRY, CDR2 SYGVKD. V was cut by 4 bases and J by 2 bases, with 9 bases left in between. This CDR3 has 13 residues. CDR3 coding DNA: TGTGCCATCAGTGGGGTCGCTACCTACGAGCAGTACTTC. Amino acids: CAISGVATYEQYF.

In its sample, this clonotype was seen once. The CDR3 reads CASSEAGGEIGKLFF. As DNA, the CDR3 is TGTGCCAGCAGTGAAGCGGGCGGGGAGATAGGGAAACTGTTTTTT. V usage is TRBV6-1 and J usage is TRBJ1-4; D not certain. The CDR3 contains 15 residues. Trimming left V 0 bases short and J 11 bases short, with 16 bases between. The germline V gene has CDR1 MNHNS and CDR2 SASEGT.

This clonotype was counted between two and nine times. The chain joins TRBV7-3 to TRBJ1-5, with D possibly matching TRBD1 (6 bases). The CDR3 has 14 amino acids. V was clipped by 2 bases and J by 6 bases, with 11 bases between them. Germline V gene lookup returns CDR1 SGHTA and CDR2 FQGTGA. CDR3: CASSLDRMGQPQHF. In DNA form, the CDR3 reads TGTGCCAGCAGCTTAGACAGGATGGGTCAGCCCCAGCATTTT.

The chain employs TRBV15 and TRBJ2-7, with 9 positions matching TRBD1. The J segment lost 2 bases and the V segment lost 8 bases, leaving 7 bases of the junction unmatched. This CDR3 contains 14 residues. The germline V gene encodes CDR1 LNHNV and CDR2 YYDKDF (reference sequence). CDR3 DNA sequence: TGTGCCACCCGGGACAGGGAAGAGACCTACGAGCAGTACTTC. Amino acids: CATRDREETYEQYF.

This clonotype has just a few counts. In DNA form, the CDR3 reads TGCGCCAGCAGCTGGAGGGAGGTGAGGGGGAACACTGAAGCTTTCTTT. Translation: CASSWREVRGNTEAFF. The rearrangement uses TRBV5-1 and TRBJ1-1; a weak D match, TRBD1 (5 bases). The CDR3 is 16 residues long. Per germline, CDR1 SGHRS and CDR2 YFSETQ. V was shortened by 3 bases and J by 1 base, with 16 bases between the two germline ends.

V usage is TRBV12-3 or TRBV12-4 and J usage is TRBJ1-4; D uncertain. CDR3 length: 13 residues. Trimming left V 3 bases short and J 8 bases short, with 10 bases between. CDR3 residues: CASSLSGREKLFF. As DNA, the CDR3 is TGTGCCAGCAGTTTGTCAGGACGGGAAAAACTGTTTTTT.

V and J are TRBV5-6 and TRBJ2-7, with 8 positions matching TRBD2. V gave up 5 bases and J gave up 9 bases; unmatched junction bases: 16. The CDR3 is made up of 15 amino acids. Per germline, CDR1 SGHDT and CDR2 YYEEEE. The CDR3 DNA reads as TGTGCCAGCAGTTTGCCCCGGGAGGGTTCGGACGGGCAGTACTTC. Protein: CASSLPREGSDGQYF.

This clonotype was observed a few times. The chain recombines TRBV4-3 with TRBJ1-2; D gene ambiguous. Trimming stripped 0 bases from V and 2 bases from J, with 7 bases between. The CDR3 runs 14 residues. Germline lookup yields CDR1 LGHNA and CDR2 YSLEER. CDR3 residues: CASSQDSGNYGYTF. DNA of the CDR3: TGCGCCAGCAGCCAAGACAGTGGGAACTATGGCTACACCTTC.

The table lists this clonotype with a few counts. CDR3 residues: CASSPPSQGDYEQYF. The CDR3 bases are TGTGCCAGCAGCCCACCAAGTCAAGGAGACTACGAGCAGTACTTC. The chain joins TRBV28 to TRBJ2-7; D call uncertain. Germline V CDR1 and CDR2: MDHEN, SYDVKM. With 6 bases removed from V and 3 bases from J, the gap between germline ends came to 18 bases. The CDR3 is made up of 15 amino acids. Looking up the rest from reference TRBV28 and TRBJ2-7 gives the full variable domain: DVKVTQSSRYLVKRTGEKVFLECVQDMDHENMFWYRQDPGLGLRLIYFSYDVKMKEKGDIPEGYSVSREKKERFSLILESASTNQTSMYLCASSPPSQGDYEQYFGPGTRLTVT.

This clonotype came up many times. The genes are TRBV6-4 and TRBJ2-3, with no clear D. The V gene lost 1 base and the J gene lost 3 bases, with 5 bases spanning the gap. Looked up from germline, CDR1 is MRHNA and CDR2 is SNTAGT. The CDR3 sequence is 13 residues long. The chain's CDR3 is CASSDLLTDTQYF. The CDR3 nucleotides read TGTGCCAGCAGTGACTTGCTTACAGATACGCAGTATTTT.

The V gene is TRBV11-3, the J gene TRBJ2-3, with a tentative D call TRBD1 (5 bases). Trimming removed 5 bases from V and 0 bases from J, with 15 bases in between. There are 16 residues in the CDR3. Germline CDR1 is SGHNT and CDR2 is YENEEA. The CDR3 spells CASSPGWQTSTDTQYF. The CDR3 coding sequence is TGTGCCAGCAGCCCAGGGTGGCAGACTAGCACAGATACGCAGTATTTT.

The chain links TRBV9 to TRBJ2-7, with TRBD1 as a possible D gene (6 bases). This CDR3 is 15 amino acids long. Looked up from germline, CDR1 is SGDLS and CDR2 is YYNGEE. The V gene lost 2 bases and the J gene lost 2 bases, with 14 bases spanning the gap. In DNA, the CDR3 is TGTGCCAGCAGCGTCGCGAGGGACACCACCTACGAGCAGTACTTC. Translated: CASSVARDTTYEQYF.

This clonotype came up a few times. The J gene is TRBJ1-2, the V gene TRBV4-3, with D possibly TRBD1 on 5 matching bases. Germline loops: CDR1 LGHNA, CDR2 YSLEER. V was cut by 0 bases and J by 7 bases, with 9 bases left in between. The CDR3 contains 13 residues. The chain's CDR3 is CASSQERGLGYTF. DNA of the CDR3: TGCGCCAGCAGCCAAGAAAGGGGCCTTGGCTACACCTTC.

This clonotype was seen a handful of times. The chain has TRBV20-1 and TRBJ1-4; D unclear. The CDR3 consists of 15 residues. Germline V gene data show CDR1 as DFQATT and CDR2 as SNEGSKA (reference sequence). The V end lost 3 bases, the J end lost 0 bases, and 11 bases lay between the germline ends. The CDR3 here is CSARQPTATNEKLFF. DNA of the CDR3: TGCAGTGCTAGGCAGCCCACAGCAACTAATGAAAAACTGTTTTTT.

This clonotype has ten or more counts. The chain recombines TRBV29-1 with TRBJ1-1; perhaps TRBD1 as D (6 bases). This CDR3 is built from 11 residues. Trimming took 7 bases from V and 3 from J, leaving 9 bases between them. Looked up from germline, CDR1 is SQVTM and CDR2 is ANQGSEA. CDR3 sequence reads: CSAQGHTEAFF. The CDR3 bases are TGCAGCGCACAGGGTCACACTGAAGCTTTCTTT.

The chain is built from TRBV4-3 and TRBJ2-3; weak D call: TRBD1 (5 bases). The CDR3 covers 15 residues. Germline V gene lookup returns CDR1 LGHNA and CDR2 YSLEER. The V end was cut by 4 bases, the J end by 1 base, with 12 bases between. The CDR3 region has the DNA TGCGCCAGCAGCCCATTCCAGACAGGCACAGATACGCAGTATTTT. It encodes CASSPFQTGTDTQYF.

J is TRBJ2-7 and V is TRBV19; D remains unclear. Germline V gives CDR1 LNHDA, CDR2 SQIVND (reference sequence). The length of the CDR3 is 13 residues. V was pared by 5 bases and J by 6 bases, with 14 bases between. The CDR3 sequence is CASSGVDTFEQYF. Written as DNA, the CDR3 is TGTGCCAGTAGTGGGGTCGACACCTTCGAGCAGTACTTC. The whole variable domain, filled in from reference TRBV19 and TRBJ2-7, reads DGGITQSPKYLFRKEGQNVTLSCEQNLNHDAMYWYRQDPGQGLRLIYYSQIVNDFQKGDIAEGYSVSREKKESFPLTVTSAQKNPTAFYLCASSGVDTFEQYFGPGTRLTVT.

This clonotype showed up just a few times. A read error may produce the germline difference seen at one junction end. The CDR3 loop reads CTSSLIGFPSTDTQYF. The CDR3 nucleotides read TGTACCAGCAGCTTAATAGGTTTCCCTAGCACAGATACGCAGTATTTT. The chain is built from TRBV7-3 and TRBJ2-3; D unresolved. This CDR3 has 16 amino acids. Germline values: CDR1 SGHTA, CDR2 FQGTGA. The variable domain in full, with the rest retrieved from reference TRBV7-3 and TRBJ2-3, is GAGVSQTPSNKVTEKGKYVELRCDPISGHTALYWYRQSLGQGPEFLIYFQGTGAADDSGLPNDRFFAVRPEGSVSTLKIQRTERGDSAVYLCTSSLIGFPSTDTQYFGPGTRLTVL.